These 20 T cell receptor beta chains share one sample of origin, sequenced in a study of shared clonotypes between healthy human individuals (dated by TCRdb to 2019 to 2021). Libraries were built with the immunoSEQ multiplex PCR assay. TCRdb retrieved this table from immuneACCESS and kept in-frame rearrangements only. Not all clones are present; in checked studies, unresolved V genes account for under half, and no reason is known for the remainder. Present in this sample are around 1.9 million clones, roughly 91% of which were seen just once. The ten most abundant clones make up about 1.5% of the sample. CD8 naive samples were obtained by positive selection for CCR7 among CD45RO-negative cells, yielding a CD45RA+CCR7+ population from which TemRA cells were excluded. Sequencing used naive CD8+ T cells from PBMCs. The cell subset or site label here, explained by the study, means: CD45RA+CCR7+. The receptors were gathered from a man aged 18 to 30 in good health. Some clones in this sample may be carry-over from other donors' samples.

Here the CDR3 reads CASSQVRTGIFYEQYF. The CDR3 bases are TGTGCCAGCAGCCAAGTTAGAACAGGGATATTCTACGAGCAGTACTTC. The V and J genes are TRBV14 and TRBJ2-7, with a weak D call TRBD1 (6 bases). V was cut by 1 base and J by 3 bases, with 16 bases left in between. The CDR3 runs 16 residues. CDR1 is SGHDN and CDR2 is FVKESK in the germline V gene.

The rearrangement uses TRBV4-1 and TRBJ2-1; D might be TRBD2 (6 bases). This CDR3 is built from 17 residues. Between the trimmed V and J ends, which lost 4 bases and 4 bases, there was a span of 20 bases. Germline V lookup: CDR1 MGHRA, CDR2 YSYEKL. As DNA, the CDR3 is TGCGCCAGCAGCCCCCCGGCGGGGATATCCGCTTACAATGAGCAGTTCTTC. Encoded protein: CASSPPAGISAYNEQFF.

The CDR3 here is CASRNPRTSPFEAFF. CDR3 DNA: TGTGCCAGCAGAAACCCTAGGACTAGCCCCTTTGAAGCTTTCTTT. This chain uses TRBV27 with TRBJ1-1, with D hard to call. This CDR3 is 15 amino acids long. Germline V lookup: CDR1 MNHEY, CDR2 SMNVEV (reference sequence). The V end was cut by 6 bases, the J end by 7 bases, with 21 bases between.

This chain links TRBV9 with TRBJ1-4; D not resolved. Per germline, CDR1 SGDLS and CDR2 YYNGEE. The CDR3 loop spans 13 amino acids. The V and J ends lost 3 bases and 4 bases respectively, with 7 bases between them. CDR3 loop: CASSASDNEKLFF. The CDR3 DNA sequence: TGTGCCAGCAGCGCCTCAGATAATGAAAAACTGTTTTTT.

The gene calls are TRBV27 and TRBJ1-4; D unclear. The CDR3 extends over 15 amino acids. The germline V gene encodes CDR1 MNHEY and CDR2 SMNVEV (reference sequence). V was clipped by 6 bases and J by 0 bases, with 11 bases between them. The CDR3 DNA reads as TGTGCCAGCAGGGAGGAGGCTGCAACTAATGAAAAACTGTTTTTT. Residues: CASREEAATNEKLFF.

The chain recombines TRBV15 with TRBJ1-4; TRBD1 matches at 8 bases. Germline lookup yields CDR1 LNHNV and CDR2 YYDKDF (reference sequence). J was trimmed by 7 bases and V by 5 bases; bases with no gene match: 6. The CDR3 extends over 14 amino acids. CDR3: CATSERTGSEKLFF. The CDR3, as DNA: TGTGCCACCAGCGAAAGGACAGGGAGTGAAAAACTGTTTTTT. The full variable domain, in which reference TRBV15 and TRBJ1-4 provide the parts outside the CDR3, is DAMVIQNPRYQVTQFGKPVTLSCSQTLNHNVMYWYQQKSSQAPKLLFHYYDKDFNNEADTPDNFQSRRPNTSFCFLDIRSPGLGDTAMYLCATSERTGSEKLFFGSGTQLSVL.

This clone was found a few times. Other DNA sequences in the same sample also yield this CDR3. The chain uses TRBV5-6 and TRBJ2-7; D unclear. The V and J ends lost 1 base and 0 bases respectively, with 2 bases between them. The CDR3 totals 12 residues. Germline values: CDR1 SGHDT, CDR2 YYEEEE. CDR3 sequence reads: CASSLNSYEQYF. CDR3 sequence (DNA): TGTGCCAGCAGCTTGAACTCCTACGAGCAGTACTTC.

The chain carries TRBV27 and TRBJ2-3; 8 bases line up with TRBD1. The V segment lost 6 bases and the J segment 1 base; nucleotides outside the gene matches: 12. The CDR3 contains 17 residues. Germline V gives CDR1 MNHEY, CDR2 SMNVEV (reference sequence). CDR3 residues: CASSPDFQGAGTDTQYF. The DNA of the CDR3 is TGTGCCAGCAGCCCCGATTTCCAGGGGGCTGGCACAGATACGCAGTATTTT.

This clone showed up just once. The chain joins TRBV9 to TRBJ2-1; 8 positions agree with TRBD2. V trimming: 2 bases; J trimming: 4 bases; junction bases outside the gene matches: 8. This CDR3 spans 16 amino acids. Germline CDR1 and CDR2: SGDLS and YYNGEE. As DNA, the CDR3 is TGTGCCAGCAGCGTTCCGAGCGGGAGCACTTACAATGAGCAGTTCTTC. Protein product: CASSVPSGSTYNEQFF.

The chain recombines TRBV30 with TRBJ2-2; tentative D call: TRBD2 (5 bases). The CDR3 has 13 residues. The ends were cut back, 2 bases at V and 6 bases at J, with 10 bases in the middle. CDR1 and CDR2 from the germline V gene are GTSNPN and SVGIG (reference sequence). In DNA, the CDR3 is TGTGCCTGGAGTCTCGGGGTGGCCGGGGAGCTGTTTTTT. Residues: CAWSLGVAGELFF.

This CDR3 reads CASSSEGYNEQFF. CDR3 DNA sequence: TGTGCCAGCAGCTCAGAAGGCTACAATGAGCAGTTCTTC. This chain connects TRBV5-8 to TRBJ2-1, with D unresolved. This CDR3 is built from 13 residues. The germline gives CDR1 SGHTS, CDR2 YDEGEE. Trimming shortened V by 3 bases and J by 3 bases, and 7 bases separated the two germline ends.

The chain carries TRBV28 and TRBJ2-3; D gene unclear. Trimming shortened V by 6 bases and J by 0 bases, and 10 bases separated the two germline ends. The CDR3 contains 14 residues. In germline, CDR1 is MDHEN, CDR2 SYDVKM. In nucleotides, the CDR3 is TGTGCCAGCAGCATGACTCAAAGCACAGATACGCAGTATTTT. Its translation is CASSMTQSTDTQYF.

V is TRBV15 and J is TRBJ2-3; 12 nucleotides agree with TRBD2. Germline assignment: CDR1 LNHNV and CDR2 YYDKDF (reference sequence). V shed 7 bases and J 4 bases; nucleotides not matched to a gene: 9. The CDR3 extends over 16 amino acids. CDR3 sequence: CATTALASGRADTQYF. The CDR3 DNA sequence: TGTGCCACCACTGCTTTGGCTAGCGGGAGGGCAGATACGCAGTATTTT. The entire variable domain, with the rest obtained from reference TRBV15 and TRBJ2-3, is as follows: DAMVIQNPRYQVTQFGKPVTLSCSQTLNHNVMYWYQQKSSQAPKLLFHYYDKDFNNEADTPDNFQSRRPNTSFCFLDIRSPGLGDTAMYLCATTALASGRADTQYFGPGTRLTVL.

The chain couples TRBV21-1 to TRBJ1-5; the DNA was not used to check the table's D call, TRBD1. TRBV21-1 is a known pseudogene. This CDR3 comprises 16 residues. The CDR3: CASSSPQGYSNQPQHF. The CDR3 coding sequence is TGTGCCAGCAGCTCACCCCAGGGTTATAGCAATCAGCCCCAGCATTTT.

This clone was observed a few times. The J gene is TRBJ1-1, the V gene TRBV30; 7 bases fit TRBD1. Unmatched junction bases numbered 5, after V lost 4 bases and J lost 3 bases. Germline V CDR1 and CDR2: GTSNPN, SVGIG (reference sequence). The CDR3 is 13 residues long. This CDR3 is CAWNWQGDTEAFF. CDR3 DNA: TGTGCCTGGAATTGGCAGGGGGACACTGAAGCTTTCTTT.

The rearrangement uses TRBV6-4 and TRBJ1-5, with 9 bases matching TRBD1. The junction had 7 bases not matched to a gene; V was cut back by 6 bases and J by 4 bases. The CDR3 loop spans 15 amino acids. From germline, CDR1 is MRHNA and CDR2 SNTAGT. The CDR3 here is CASSNAGTGNQPQHF. As DNA, the CDR3 is TGTGCCAGCAGCAACGCCGGGACAGGGAATCAGCCCCAGCATTTT.

The V gene is TRBV27, the J gene TRBJ2-1, with 9 positions matching TRBD1. Per the germline V gene, CDR1 is MNHEY and CDR2 is SMNVEV (reference sequence). V shed 0 bases, J shed 5 bases, and the junction held 5 bases outside the gene matches. The CDR3 runs 16 residues. The CDR3 here is CASSLSPGQGNNEQFF. The CDR3 nucleotides are TGTGCCAGCAGTTTATCTCCGGGACAGGGTAACAATGAGCAGTTCTTC.

This rearrangement joins TRBV19 to TRBJ1-1; TRBD1 aligns across 9 bases. The CDR3 has 16 residues. V was clipped by 3 bases and J by 5 bases; unmatched bases: 10. Germline values: CDR1 LNHDA, CDR2 SQIVND (reference sequence). Here the CDR3 DNA reads TGTGCCAGTAGTATGGGGGGACAGGGAAGTTTTACTGAAGCTTTCTTT. Translation gives CASSMGGQGSFTEAFF.

The chain links TRBV28 to TRBJ2-2, with D possibly matching TRBD2 (6 bases). The V end lost 4 bases, the J end lost 3 bases, and 6 bases lay between the germline ends. Germline CDR1 reads MDHEN; CDR2 reads SYDVKM. This CDR3 contains 13 residues. For the CDR3, the DNA is TGTGCCAGCAGTTCTAGCGACACCGGGGAGCTGTTTTTT. This codes for CASSSSDTGELFF.

In the case of this clone: Other nucleotide sequences from this sample produce the same CDR3. The rearrangement links TRBV28 to TRBJ2-7; D possibly corresponds to TRBD1 (6 bases). Germline CDR1 MDHEN, CDR2 SYDVKM. V lost 3 bases, J lost 4 bases, and 10 bases lay in between. The CDR3 contains 13 residues. CDR3 bases: TGTGCCAGCAGTTTGGCAGGGGAGTACGAGCAGTACTTC. This encodes CASSLAGEYEQYF. Variable domain in full (rest from reference TRBV28 and TRBJ2-7): DVKVTQSSRYLVKRTGEKVFLECVQDMDHENMFWYRQDPGLGLRLIYFSYDVKMKEKGDIPEGYSVSREKKERFSLILESASTNQTSMYLCASSLAGEYEQYFGPGTRLTVT.